This T cell receptor (beta chain) was recorded in a study of OX40 agonist ivuxolimab in advanced cancers. About the study: Antecedent anti-PD-1, anti-PD-L1 or anti-CTLA-4 therapy was permissible, with roughly 36% having received some. Among those treated, three patients had partial responses, one with hepatocellular carcinoma and two with cutaneous melanoma. Findings and limits, study-wide: The CD4+ and CD8+ T cells in the blood had expanded clonally by week 6 at 0.1 to 3.0 mg/kg.

Germline values: CDR1 SGDLS, CDR2 YYNGEE. The CDR3 runs to 13 residues. V lost 0 bases and J 5 bases, leaving 8 bases between the germline ends. In regard to this clone: Its antigen is not known.

Produced via immunoSEQ multiplex PCR; TCRdb's table is partial and in-frame only. The data show 40,000 or so clones, approximately 88% seen once. This chain connects TRBV9 to TRBJ2-5, with D perhaps matching TRBD2 (6 bases). The TCR originated in an adult with an advanced solid tumor such as melanoma, head and neck, liver or kidney cancer. Here the sequenced sample was CD4+ or CD8+ T cells sorted from blood, taken in a trial of the OX40 agonist ivuxolimab. The CDR3 loop is CASSVAGVETQYF. CDR3 sequence (DNA): TGTGCCAGCAGCGTAGCGGGGGTCGAGACCCAGTACTTC.